This T cell receptor beta chain was sequenced for a study of Ad26.COV2.S vaccination and SARS-CoV-2 variants. Study context: A COV1001 Ad26.COV2.S trial-arm participant provided the sample.

Noted treatment: some 20 received Ad26.COV2.S at low or high dose, single or two shots; five or six received placebo; per-sample allocation not given. Sampling was done on day 63 after the first vaccine or placebo injection. Points from the study as a whole: Similar non-spike TCR breadth was seen in vaccine and placebo recipients. Placebo recipients showed lower spike-specific TCR breadth than vaccinees. Responses of T cells in total may have been underestimated by the TCR breadth and depth analyses.

V was pared by 1 base and J by 7 bases, with 14 bases between. From germline, CDR1 is GTSNPN and CDR2 SVGIG (reference sequence). The CDR3 is 14 residues long. For this clone: Its cognate antigen is unknown.

The method was immunoSEQ multiplex PCR; TCRdb's version includes in-frame clones alone and lacks a portion of them. The sample lists 200,000 to 300,000 clones, around 88% occurring once. The sample was peripheral blood, taken in a trial of Ad26.COV2.S vaccine versus placebo. The chain links TRBV30 to TRBJ1-5, with a tentative D call TRBD1 (5 bases). The source is a person aged 18 to 59 who received the Ad26.COV2.S COVID-19 vaccine or a placebo. This chain's CDR3 is CAWSARGGRQPQHF. The DNA of the CDR3 is TGTGCCTGGAGTGCCCGGGGGGGGAGGCAGCCCCAGCATTTT. Variable domain in full (rest from reference TRBV30 and TRBJ1-5): SQTIHQWPATLVQPVGSPLSLECTVEGTSNPNLYWYRQAAGRGLQLLFYSVGIGQISSEVPQNLSASRPQDRQFILSSKKLLLSDSGFYLCAWSARGGRQPQHFGDGTRLSIL.